The rows below give T cell receptor beta chains drawn from one sample of a study of CD8 T cells in ankylosing spondylitis. TCRdb used MiXCR to reprocess the 5' RACE reads, holding one entry per CDR3 protein. In the table there are around 88,000 distinct CDR3 sequences, about 9% of which are singletons. The sequenced sample consisted of blood, either unsorted or a sorted T cell fraction (not recorded which). The receptors derive from a male donor with ankylosing spondylitis or in good health (not recorded which). Each CDR3 is given with its conserved first and last residue. A D gene is named only where the DNA matches it firmly. Some rows mark clone size as missing; the rest say once, few, many or name a class of expanded clone.

>TRBV4-2|TRBJ2-1|many|NA
CASSQELGHEQFF
TGTGCCAGCAGCCAAGAATTGGGGCATGAGCAGTTCTTC
>TRBV7-2|TRBJ2-7|NA|TRBD1
CASSPGTGVPYEQYF
TGTGCCAGCAGTCCCGGGACAGGGGTACCCTACGAGCAGTACTTC
>TRBV6-1|TRBJ1-1|many|NA
CATQDRNTEAFF
TGTGCCACCCAAGACAGGAACACTGAAGCTTTCTTT
>TRBV5-1|TRBJ1-1|NA|NA
CASSLMVGFAEAFF
TGCGCCAGCAGCTTGATGGTAGGGTTTGCTGAAGCTTTCTTT
>TRBV7-3|TRBJ2-2|few|NA
CASSSNRANTGELFF
TGTGCCAGCAGCTCGAATCGGGCGAACACCGGGGAGCTGTTTTTT
>TRBV3-1|TRBJ2-5|many|NA
CASSPGHQETQYF
TGTGCCAGCAGCCCCGGACACCAAGAGACCCAGTACTTC
>TRBV5-1|TRBJ2-1|many|TRBD2
CASSWGAGRGAPYNEQFF
TGCGCCAGCAGCTGGGGTGCTGGGCGGGGGGCCCCCTACAATGAGCAGTTCTTC
>TRBV29-1|TRBJ1-2|many|NA
CSVEYRGSVGYTF
TGCAGCGTTGAGTATCGGGGATCGGTCGGCTACACCTTC
>TRBV29-1|TRBJ2-3|few|NA
CSVIWESTDTQYF
TGCAGCGTGATCTGGGAAAGCACAGATACGCAGTATTTT
>TRBV20-1|TRBJ2-1|many|TRBD2
CSAREELGTSGGSSYNEQFF
TGCAGTGCTAGAGAAGAGCTCGGGACTAGCGGGGGGAGCTCCTACAATGAGCAGTTCTTC